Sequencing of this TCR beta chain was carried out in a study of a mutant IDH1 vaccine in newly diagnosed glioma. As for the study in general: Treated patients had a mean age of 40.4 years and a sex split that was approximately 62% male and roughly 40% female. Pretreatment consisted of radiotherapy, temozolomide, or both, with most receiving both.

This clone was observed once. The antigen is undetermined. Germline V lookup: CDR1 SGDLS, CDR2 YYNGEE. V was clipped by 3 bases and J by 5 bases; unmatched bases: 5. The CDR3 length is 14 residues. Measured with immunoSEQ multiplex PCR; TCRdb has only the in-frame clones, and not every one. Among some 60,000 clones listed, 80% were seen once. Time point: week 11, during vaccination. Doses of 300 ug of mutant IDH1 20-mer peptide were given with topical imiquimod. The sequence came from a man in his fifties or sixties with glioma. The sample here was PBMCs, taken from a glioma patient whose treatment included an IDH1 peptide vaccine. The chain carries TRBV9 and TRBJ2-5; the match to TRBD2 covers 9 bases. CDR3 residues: CASSEGLALETQYF. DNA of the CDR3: TGTGCCAGCAGCGAGGGACTAGCCCTGGAGACCCAGTACTTC.